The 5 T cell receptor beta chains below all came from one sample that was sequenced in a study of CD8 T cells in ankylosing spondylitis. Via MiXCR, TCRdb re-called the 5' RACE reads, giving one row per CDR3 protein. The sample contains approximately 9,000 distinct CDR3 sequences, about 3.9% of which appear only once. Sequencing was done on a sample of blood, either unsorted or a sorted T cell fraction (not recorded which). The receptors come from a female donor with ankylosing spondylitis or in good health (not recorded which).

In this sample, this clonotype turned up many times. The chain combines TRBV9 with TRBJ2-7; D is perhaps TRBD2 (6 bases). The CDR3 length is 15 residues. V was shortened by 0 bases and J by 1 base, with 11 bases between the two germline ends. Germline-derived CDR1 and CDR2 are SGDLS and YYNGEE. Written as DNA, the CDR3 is TGTGCCAGCAGCGTAGGAGGAGGGAGATCCTACGAGCAGTACTTC. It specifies CASSVGGGRSYEQYF. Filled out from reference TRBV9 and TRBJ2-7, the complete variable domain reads DSGVTQTPKHLITATGQRVTLRCSPRSGDLSVYWYQQSLDQGLQFLIQYYNGEERAKGNILERFSAQQFPDLHSELNLSSLELGDSALYFCASSVGGGRSYEQYFGPGTRLTVT.

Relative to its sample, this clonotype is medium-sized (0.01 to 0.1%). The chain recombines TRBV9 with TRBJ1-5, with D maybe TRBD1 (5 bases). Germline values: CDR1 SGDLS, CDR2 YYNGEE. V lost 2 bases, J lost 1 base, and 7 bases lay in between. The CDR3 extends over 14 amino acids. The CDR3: CASSVGESNQPQHF. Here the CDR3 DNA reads TGTGCCAGCAGCGTGGGGGAGAGCAATCAGCCCCAGCATTTT.

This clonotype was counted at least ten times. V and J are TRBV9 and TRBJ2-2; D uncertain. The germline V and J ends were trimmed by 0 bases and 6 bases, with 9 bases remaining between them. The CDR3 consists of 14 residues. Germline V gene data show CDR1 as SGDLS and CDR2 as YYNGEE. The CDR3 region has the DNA TGTGCCAGCAGCGTAGCCAGGTCCCCCGGGGAGCTGTTTTTT. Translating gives CASSVARSPGELFF.

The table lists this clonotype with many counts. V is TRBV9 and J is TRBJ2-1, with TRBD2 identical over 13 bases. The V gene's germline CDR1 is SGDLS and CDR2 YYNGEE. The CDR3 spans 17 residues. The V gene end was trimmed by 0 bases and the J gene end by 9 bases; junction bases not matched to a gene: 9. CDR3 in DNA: TGTGCCAGCAGCGTAGAACTAGCGGGGGGGTCATATAGTGAGCAGTTCTTC. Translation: CASSVELAGGSYSEQFF.

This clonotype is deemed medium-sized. As DNA, the CDR3 is TGTGCCAGCAGCCCAGGACAGGGACGAAATGAAAAACTGTTTTTT. It codes for CASSPGQGRNEKLFF. The chain uses TRBV9 and TRBJ1-4; 8 nucleotides agree with TRBD1. The CDR3 is 15 amino acids. V lost 4 bases to trimming and J lost 5 bases; unmatched junction nucleotides: 7. Germline V gene lookup returns CDR1 SGDLS and CDR2 YYNGEE.